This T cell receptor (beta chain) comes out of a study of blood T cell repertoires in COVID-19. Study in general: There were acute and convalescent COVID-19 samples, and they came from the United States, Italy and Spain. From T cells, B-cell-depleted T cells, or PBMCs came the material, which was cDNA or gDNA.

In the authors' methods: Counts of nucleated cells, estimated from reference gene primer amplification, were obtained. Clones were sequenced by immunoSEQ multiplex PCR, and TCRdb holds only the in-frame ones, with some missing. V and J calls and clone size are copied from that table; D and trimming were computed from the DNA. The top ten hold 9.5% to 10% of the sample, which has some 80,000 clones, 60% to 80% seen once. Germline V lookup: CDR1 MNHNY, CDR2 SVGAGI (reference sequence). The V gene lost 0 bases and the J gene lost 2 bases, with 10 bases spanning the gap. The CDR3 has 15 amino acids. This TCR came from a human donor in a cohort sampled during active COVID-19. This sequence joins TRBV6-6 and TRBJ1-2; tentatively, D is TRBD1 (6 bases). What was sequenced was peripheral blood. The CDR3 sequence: CASSYSGAPNYGYTF. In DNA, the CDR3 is TGTGCCAGCAGTTACTCGGGGGCTCCAAACTATGGCTACACCTTC.